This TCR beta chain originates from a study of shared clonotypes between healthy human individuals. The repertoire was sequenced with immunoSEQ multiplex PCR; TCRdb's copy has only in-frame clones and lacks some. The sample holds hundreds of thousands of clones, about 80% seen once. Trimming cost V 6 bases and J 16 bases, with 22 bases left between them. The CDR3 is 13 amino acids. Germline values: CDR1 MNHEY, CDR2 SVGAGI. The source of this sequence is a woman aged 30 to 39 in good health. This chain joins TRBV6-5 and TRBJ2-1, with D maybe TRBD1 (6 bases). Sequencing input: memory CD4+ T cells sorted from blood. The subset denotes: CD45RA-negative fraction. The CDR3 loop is CASSLQGSEPPFF. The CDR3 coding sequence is TGTGCCAGCAGCCTACAGGGAAGTGAACCCCCCTTCTTC.